These 22 T cell receptor beta chains were sequenced from one sample in a study of blood T cell repertoires in COVID-19. Assay: immunoSEQ multiplex PCR; the TCRdb copy retains only in-frame clones and omits some. Of fewer than 350,000 clones in the sample, roughly 87% are singletons; the top ten hold more than 7.5%. Sequenced material: peripheral blood. These receptors came from a man in his late teens or twenties with active or convalescent COVID-19.

The gene calls are TRBV5-4 and TRBJ1-2, with 7 bases matching TRBD1. CDR1 and CDR2 from the germline V gene are SGHNT and YYREEE (reference sequence). With V trimmed by 0 bases and J by 7 bases, 9 bases remained unmatched. This CDR3 has 15 residues. CDR3 DNA sequence: TGTGCCAGCAGCTTGGTGGAGGGGGCTCCAGTTGGCTACACCTTC. Its protein product is CASSLVEGAPVGYTF.

The chain employs TRBV18 and TRBJ2-7; 10 nucleotides match TRBD1. The CDR3 is made up of 14 amino acids. Germline trimming cut 6 bases from V and 0 bases from J; bases unmatched to any gene: 2. Per the germline V gene, CDR1 is KGHSH and CDR2 is LQKENI. CDR3 DNA sequence: TGTGCCAGCTCGAGGACAGGGGGCTCCTACGAGCAGTACTTC. Translation: CASSRTGGSYEQYF.

V is TRBV7-6 and J is TRBJ1-3, with D maybe TRBD1 (5 bases). The CDR3 contains 16 residues. V was clipped by 5 bases and J by 0 bases, with 14 bases between them. The germline V gene encodes CDR1 SGHVS and CDR2 FNYEAQ. CDR3 DNA sequence: TGTGCCAGCAGCCCACAGGTCCTGGGCTCTGGAAACACCATATATTTT. This translates into CASSPQVLGSGNTIYF.

The chain joins TRBV28 to TRBJ1-2; D is undetermined. Germline V gives CDR1 MDHEN, CDR2 SYDVKM. Trimming removed 2 bases at V and 2 bases at J, with 6 bases between. The CDR3 is made up of 13 amino acids. CDR3 sequence reads: CASSLPGNYGYTF. The DNA of the CDR3 is TGTGCCAGCAGTTTACCGGGGAACTATGGCTACACCTTC.

The rearrangement links TRBV2 to TRBJ2-3; D unclear. CDR3 length: 16 residues. Trimming took off 1 base at V and 5 bases at J, with 16 bases between the two ends. The germline V gene has CDR1 SNHLY and CDR2 FYNNEI. The chain's CDR3 is CASSEGLLMVEDTQYF. Written as DNA, the CDR3 is TGTGCCAGCAGTGAAGGCCTACTAATGGTCGAAGATACGCAGTATTTT.

The chain uses TRBV7-2 and TRBJ1-6, with D perhaps matching TRBD1 (6 bases). The CDR3 runs to 17 residues. Trimming stripped 3 bases from V and 0 bases from J, with 12 bases between. From germline, CDR1 is SGHTA and CDR2 FQGNSA. The CDR3 sequence: CASSFETGYSYNSPLHF. In nucleotides, the CDR3 is TGTGCCAGCAGCTTTGAGACAGGTTACTCCTATAATTCACCCCTCCACTTT.

The chain is built from TRBV6-2 or TRBV6-3 and TRBJ2-1, with 11 bases that match TRBD2. With V trimmed by 5 bases and J by 6 bases, 6 bases remained unmatched. This CDR3 is built from 15 residues. Germline CDR1 MNHEY, CDR2 SVGEGT. The CDR3 loop is CASSQRLAGLNEQFF. CDR3 in DNA: TGTGCCAGCAGTCAACGACTAGCGGGGCTCAATGAGCAGTTCTTC.

V gene TRBV19 combines with J gene TRBJ1-4; 7 bases map to TRBD1. This CDR3 is built from 16 residues. Trimming at V came to 4 bases and at J to 1 base, leaving 6 bases not matched to a gene. Germline CDR1 is LNHDA and CDR2 is SQIVND (reference sequence). In DNA, the CDR3 is TGTGCCAGTAGTACCGGGACAGCGATAACTAATGAAAAACTGTTTTTT. This encodes CASSTGTAITNEKLFF.

The chain carries TRBV5-4 and TRBJ1-2; the D gene is possibly TRBD1 (6 bases). CDR3 length equals 14 residues. Trimming removed 2 bases at V and 7 bases at J, with 15 bases between. Per germline, CDR1 SGHNT and CDR2 YYREEE (reference sequence). The CDR3 bases are TGTGCCAGCAGCTTAACAGGGAGCGCGGGTGGCTACACCTTC. Translated: CASSLTGSAGGYTF.

This chain links TRBV19 with TRBJ2-5; D is unresolved. Trimming shortened V by 1 base and J by 4 bases, and 10 bases separated the two germline ends. CDR1 is LNHDA and CDR2 is SQIVND in the germline V gene (reference sequence). This CDR3 is 14 amino acids long. CDR3 nucleotides: TGTGCCAGTAGTATAGCAGCCGGGTTAGAGACCCAGTACTTC. This gives the protein CASSIAAGLETQYF.

In its sample, this clone was seen a few times. This chain connects TRBV10-1 to TRBJ1-6; the match to TRBD1 covers 7 bases. This CDR3 spans 19 amino acids. After removal of 2 bases from V and 2 bases from J, the junction contained 12 bases not matched to a gene. Germline loops: CDR1 WNHNN, CDR2 SYGVQD (reference sequence). The CDR3 DNA reads TGCGCCAGCAGTGAGCTGAGTTTGACAGGGAACACCTATAATTCACCCCTCCACTTT. Its translation: CASSELSLTGNTYNSPLHF.

In this sample, this clone turned up once. J is TRBJ1-1 and V is TRBV4-1; D gene unclear. CDR3 length: 18 residues. Trimming removed 4 bases from V and 0 bases from J, with 21 bases in between. CDR1 is MGHRA, CDR2 YSYEKL, per germline. The chain's CDR3 is CASSLRLGSGNMNTEAFF. The CDR3 DNA sequence: TGCGCCAGCAGCCTAAGGCTTGGTTCGGGTAACATGAACACTGAAGCTTTCTTT.

The gene calls are TRBV4-3 and TRBJ1-6, with D perhaps matching TRBD1 (5 bases). The length of the CDR3 is 18 residues. Germline V gene data show CDR1 as LGHNA and CDR2 as YSLEER. Trimming removed 4 bases from V and 0 bases from J, with 16 bases in between. The CDR3 protein is CASSLTGLSSSYNSPLHF. The CDR3 DNA sequence: TGCGCCAGCAGCCTAACGGGACTCTCGAGCTCCTATAATTCACCCCTCCACTTT.

The table lists this clone with many counts. J is TRBJ2-7 and V is TRBV30; D unclear. The CDR3 length is 11 residues. Trimming stripped 0 bases from V and 4 bases from J, with 4 bases between. CDR1 GTSNPN and CDR2 SVGIG come from the germline V gene (reference sequence). This chain's CDR3 is CAWSVQYEQYF. The DNA for the CDR3 is TGTGCCTGGAGTGTACAATACGAGCAGTACTTC.

The chain combines TRBV5-6 with TRBJ1-2, with a tentative D call TRBD1 (6 bases). This CDR3 has 15 residues. Germline V lookup: CDR1 SGHDT, CDR2 YYEEEE. V was cut by 1 base and J by 4 bases, with 14 bases left in between. The CDR3: CASSLNRESIYGYTF. CDR3 bases: TGTGCCAGCAGCTTGAACAGGGAGTCGATCTATGGCTACACCTTC. Full variable domain (remainder filled in from reference TRBV5-6 and TRBJ1-2): DAGVTQSPTHLIKTRGQQVTLRCSPKSGHDTVSWYQQALGQGPQFIFQYYEEEERQRGNFPDRFSGHQFPNYSSELNVNALLLGDSALYLCASSLNRESIYGYTFGSGTRLTVV.

This chain links TRBV27 with TRBJ2-3; TRBD2 matches 7 bases. CDR3 size: 15 residues. Germline CDR1 is MNHEY and CDR2 is SMNVEV (reference sequence). J was trimmed by 2 bases and V by 6 bases; bases with no gene match: 8. In nucleotides, the CDR3 is TGTGCCAGCAGCCGGCTTGCGGGGGTCACAGATACGCAGTATTTT. Its protein is CASSRLAGVTDTQYF.

The rearrangement uses TRBV5-1 and TRBJ2-7, with 7 bases identical to TRBD1. CDR1 and CDR2 (germline): SGHRS, YFSETQ. The junction had 7 bases not matched to a gene; V was cut back by 2 bases and J by 2 bases. The CDR3 spans 15 residues. In DNA, the CDR3 is TGCGCCAGCAGCTTAGGGGCACAGGGGACCTACGAGCAGTACTTC. It codes for CASSLGAQGTYEQYF.

This clone was found once. The chain employs TRBV6-2 or TRBV6-3 and TRBJ1-2; 9 bases are a match to TRBD1. Germline V gives CDR1 MNHEY, CDR2 SVGEGT. This CDR3 is 14 amino acids long. V shed 5 bases and J 4 bases; nucleotides not matched to a gene: 5. The CDR3 bases are TGTGCCAGCAGTCAGGACAGGGGCGTCTATGGCTACACCTTC. Translation: CASSQDRGVYGYTF.

J is TRBJ1-1 and V is TRBV7-9; D gene unclear. In germline, CDR1 is SEHNR, CDR2 FQNEAQ (reference sequence). V was cut by 6 bases and J by 2 bases, with 7 bases left in between. CDR3 length: 12 residues. CDR3 sequence reads: CASSRDNTEAFF. The CDR3 DNA sequence: TGTGCCAGCAGTCGGGATAACACTGAAGCTTTCTTT.

V gene TRBV7-9 combines with J gene TRBJ1-2, with TRBD1 matching over 9 bases. Germline trimming cut 5 bases from V and 7 bases from J; bases unmatched to any gene: 14. This CDR3 has 16 residues. Germline V CDR1 and CDR2: SEHNR, FQNEAQ (reference sequence). The CDR3 sequence: CASSPRTGTGWIGYTF. As DNA, the CDR3 is TGTGCCAGCAGCCCTCGAACCGGGACAGGGTGGATTGGCTACACCTTC.

The genes are TRBV4-1 and TRBJ2-7; 7 positions match TRBD1. The germline V gene encodes CDR1 MGHRA and CDR2 YSYEKL. Unmatched junction bases numbered 9, after V lost 5 bases and J lost 5 bases. This CDR3 has 14 residues. The CDR3 reads CASSSDRVGHEQYF. Written as DNA, the CDR3 is TGCGCCAGCAGCAGCGACAGGGTTGGACACGAGCAGTACTTC.

The sample holds one count of this clone. The gene calls are TRBV6-6 and TRBJ2-3; unclear D gene. CDR1 and CDR2 from the germline V gene are MNHNY and SVGAGI (reference sequence). CDR3 length: 12 amino acids. V was cut by 8 bases and J by 5 bases, with 11 bases left in between. The CDR3 reads CASFLVGDTQYF. CDR3 DNA sequence: TGTGCCAGCTTTTTGGTCGGAGATACGCAGTATTTT.